The 10 T cell receptor beta chains below come from one sample, sequenced in a study of cytomegalovirus exposure and HLA in healthy donors. PCR amplification relied on 60 Vbeta primers (plus 13 Jbeta primers). Using immunoSEQ multiplex PCR, the repertoire was profiled, and TCRdb retains in-frame clones only, with some absent. The sample shows approximately 210,000 clones, about 85% of them seen only once. Sequencing used PBMCs. The receptors come from a woman in her fifties or sixties in good health and CMV-seropositive.

This clone has a single count. This chain uses TRBV5-4 with TRBJ2-5; TRBD2 matches 8 bases. Germline V lookup: CDR1 SGHNT, CDR2 YYREEE (reference sequence). The length of the CDR3 is 16 residues. With V trimmed by 1 base and J by 2 bases, 7 bases remained unmatched. The CDR3 loop reads CASSLYPGGVQETQYF. The CDR3 DNA follows: TGTGCCAGCAGCTTGTACCCGGGGGGGGTACAAGAGACCCAGTACTTC. The whole variable domain, remainder taken from reference TRBV5-4 and TRBJ2-5, is ETGVTQSPTHLIKTRGQQVTLRCSSQSGHNTVSWYQQALGQGPQFIFQYYREEENGRGNFPPRFSGLQFPNYSSELNVNALELDDSALYLCASSLYPGGVQETQYFGPGTRLLVL.

The chain is built from TRBV5-1 and TRBJ2-3; 7 bases fit TRBD1. Germline V gene data show CDR1 as SGHRS and CDR2 as YFSETQ. The CDR3 has 15 amino acids. V shed 3 bases, J shed 1 base, and the junction held 5 bases outside the gene matches. CDR3 DNA: TGCGCCAGCAGCTCAGGACAGGAGGGCACAGATACGCAGTATTTT. It codes for CASSSGQEGTDTQYF.

The chain links TRBV28 to TRBJ2-7; D possibly corresponds to TRBD2 (6 bases). The V gene lost 6 bases and the J gene lost 0 bases, with 6 bases spanning the gap. From germline, CDR1 is MDHEN and CDR2 SYDVKM. CDR3 length: 12 residues. The CDR3 spells CASREGSYEQYF. The DNA for the CDR3 is TGTGCCAGCAGGGAGGGCTCCTACGAGCAGTACTTC. The whole variable domain, filled in from reference TRBV28 and TRBJ2-7, reads DVKVTQSSRYLVKRTGEKVFLECVQDMDHENMFWYRQDPGLGLRLIYFSYDVKMKEKGDIPEGYSVSREKKERFSLILESASTNQTSMYLCASREGSYEQYFGPGTRLTVT.

This clone was detected a few times. The V and J genes are TRBV2 and TRBJ2-7; 8 bases fit TRBD1. Per the germline V gene, CDR1 is SNHLY and CDR2 is FYNNEI. The CDR3 has 13 residues. Trimming took 5 bases from V and 5 from J; bases not matched to a gene: 5. This chain's CDR3 is CASSPDRENEQYF. In nucleotides, the CDR3 is TGTGCCAGCAGTCCGGACAGGGAGAACGAGCAGTACTTC.

The chain links TRBV30 to TRBJ1-6; D uncertain. In germline, CDR1 is GTSNPN, CDR2 SVGIG (reference sequence). This CDR3 has 13 amino acids. Trimming took 1 base from V and 14 from J, leaving 15 bases between them. This CDR3 reads CAWSDQNSLALHF. CDR3 bases: TGTGCCTGGAGTGACCAAAACTCTCTGGCCCTCCACTTT.

This clone was detected once. The genes are TRBV7-8 and TRBJ2-1; 7 nucleotides agree with TRBD2. Per the germline V gene, CDR1 is SGHVS and CDR2 is FQNEAQ. V dropped 1 base and J dropped 4; count of bases not matched to a gene: 4. This CDR3 comprises 15 residues. The CDR3 DNA sequence: TGTGCCAGCAGCTTAGTGGGGGGGGGTTACAATGAGCAGTTCTTC. Translation gives CASSLVGGGYNEQFF.

V and J are TRBV7-8 and TRBJ2-7, with 9 bases lining up with TRBD2. V was clipped by 2 bases and J by 7 bases; unmatched bases: 3. This CDR3 has 13 residues. CDR1 SGHVS and CDR2 FQNEAQ come from the germline V gene. The CDR3 nucleotides are TGTGCCAGCAGCTTACGCCTAGCGGGGGAGCAGTACTTC. Translated, it gives CASSLRLAGEQYF.

This chain connects TRBV28 to TRBJ2-3, with TRBD2 matching 8 bases. V lost 3 bases and J lost 9; bases outside the gene matches: 14. Germline CDR1 MDHEN, CDR2 SYDVKM. The CDR3 length is 16 residues. CDR3 protein: CASSFWGGGLRYTQYF. The DNA for the CDR3 is TGTGCCAGCAGTTTCTGGGGCGGGGGGTTGAGGTACACGCAGTATTTT.

The chain employs TRBV4-3 and TRBJ2-3, with 8 bases fitting TRBD2. Germline CDR1 reads LGHNA; CDR2 reads YSLEER. This CDR3 is 15 amino acids long. Unmatched junction bases numbered 6, after V lost 1 base and J lost 6 bases. CDR3 loop: CASSQGGGSGDTQYF. The CDR3 nucleotides are TGCGCCAGCAGCCAAGGCGGGGGGTCCGGGGATACGCAGTATTTT.

In nucleotides, the CDR3 is TGCAGCGTTGAAGAGTCCAGGGGAGATGGCTACACCTTC. This encodes CSVEESRGDGYTF. This chain uses TRBV29-1 with TRBJ1-2, with D perhaps matching TRBD1 (6 bases). The germline CDR1 and CDR2 sequences are SQVTM and ANQGSEA. The CDR3 extends over 13 amino acids. The V gene lost 0 bases and the J gene lost 6 bases, with 11 bases spanning the gap.